These 7 T cell receptor beta chains came from one sample sequenced in a study of cytomegalovirus exposure and HLA in healthy donors. Profiled with immunoSEQ multiplex PCR; TCRdb holds only in-frame clones, not every one. Among tens of thousands of clones listed, approximately 84% were seen once. Sequences were obtained from PBMCs. The receptors shown here come from a woman under 30 in good health and CMV-seropositive.

This sequence joins TRBV10-2 and TRBJ2-7, with D possibly being TRBD1 (5 bases). The CDR3 has 13 residues. V lost 11 bases to trimming and J lost 3 bases, with 17 bases between them. Per the germline V gene, CDR1 is WSHSY and CDR2 is SAAADI. CDR3 protein: CASSPQEFYEQYF. The CDR3 DNA is TGCGCCTCGTCACCACAGGAGTTCTACGAGCAGTACTTC.

The rearrangement joins TRBV27 to TRBJ1-1; no clear D. Trimming stripped 7 bases from V and 5 bases from J, with 17 bases between. Germline V gives CDR1 MNHEY, CDR2 SMNVEV (reference sequence). The CDR3 is made up of 14 amino acids. The CDR3 DNA reads as TGTGCCAGCATCGAAATAGCCGGGAGGACTGAAGCTTTCTTT. Amino acids: CASIEIAGRTEAFF.

V is TRBV7-2 and J is TRBJ2-3; D remains unclear. Germline V gives CDR1 SGHTA, CDR2 FQGNSA. V shed 5 bases and J shed 0 bases, with 9 bases lying between them. The CDR3 runs to 14 residues. The CDR3: CASSPSGSTDTQYF. The CDR3 bases are TGTGCCAGCAGCCCCTCGGGTAGCACAGATACGCAGTATTTT.

The V gene is TRBV19, the J gene TRBJ1-4; D not resolved. Germline loops: CDR1 LNHDA, CDR2 SQIVND (reference sequence). The V and J ends lost 7 bases and 8 bases respectively, with 14 bases between them. CDR3 size: 13 residues. CDR3 in DNA: TGTGCCAGTACCCCGACAACGTCCGAAAAACTGTTTTTT. This gives the protein CASTPTTSEKLFF.

The chain couples TRBV6-1 to TRBJ1-1; 8 bases match TRBD1. Germline loops: CDR1 MNHNS, CDR2 SASEGT. The J segment lost 11 bases and the V segment lost 5 bases, leaving 4 bases of the junction unmatched. CDR3 length equals 11 residues. The CDR3 nucleotides read TGTGCCAGCAGTAACCAGGGGGCCGCTTTCTTT. Residues: CASSNQGAAFF.

The chain joins TRBV6-6 to TRBJ2-5; no clear D. The CDR3 has 13 amino acids. The V end lost 5 bases, the J end lost 7 bases, and 14 bases lay between the germline ends. Per germline, CDR1 MNHNY and CDR2 SVGAGI (reference sequence). In nucleotides, the CDR3 is TGTGCCAGCAGTCCCCAGCAGGTGGCGACCCAGTACTTC. Translating it yields CASSPQQVATQYF.

The chain combines TRBV5-1 with TRBJ2-2, with 9 bases lining up with TRBD1. After removal of 2 bases from V and 6 bases from J, the junction contained 8 bases not matched to a gene. Germline V gene data show CDR1 as SGHRS and CDR2 as YFSETQ. The CDR3 consists of 16 residues. The CDR3 reads CASSFVPGQGSGELFF. The CDR3 coding sequence is TGCGCCAGCAGCTTTGTACCGGGACAGGGTTCCGGGGAGCTGTTTTTT.